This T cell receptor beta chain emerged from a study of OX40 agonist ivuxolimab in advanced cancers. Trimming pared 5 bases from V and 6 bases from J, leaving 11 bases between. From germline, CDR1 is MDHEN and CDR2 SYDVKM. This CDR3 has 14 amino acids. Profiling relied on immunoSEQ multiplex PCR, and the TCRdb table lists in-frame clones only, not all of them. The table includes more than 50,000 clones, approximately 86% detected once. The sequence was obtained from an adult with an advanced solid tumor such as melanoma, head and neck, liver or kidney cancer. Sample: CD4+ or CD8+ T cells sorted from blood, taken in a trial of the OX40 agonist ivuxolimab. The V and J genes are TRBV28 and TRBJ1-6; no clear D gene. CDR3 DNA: TGTGCCAGCAGTCCTTCCTTGGGTAATTCACCCCTCCACTTT. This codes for CASSPSLGNSPLHF.